Listed here are 22 T cell receptor beta chains from one sample, sequenced in a study of T cell responses to AZD1222 COVID-19 vaccine. The data were produced by immunoSEQ multiplex PCR, yet TCRdb's version contains in-frame clones alone and is incomplete. The data hold about 90,000 clones, with just over 85% observed a single time. The source material was peripheral blood, sampled on day 0 of AZD1222 vaccination. These receptors were obtained from an adult in good health.

This chain joins TRBV25-1 and TRBJ1-1; TRBD1 agrees at 9 bases. Trimming removed 4 bases from V and 5 bases from J; junction bases left unmatched: 2. CDR3 size: 13 residues. In germline, CDR1 is MGHDK, CDR2 SYGVNS. In DNA, the CDR3 is TGTGCCAGCAGTGTGACAGGGGGAACTGAAGCTTTCTTT. Translation: CASSVTGGTEAFF.

V usage is TRBV27 and J usage is TRBJ2-6, with D uncertain. This CDR3 is built from 14 residues. Germline V gene sequence: CDR1 MNHEY, CDR2 SMNVEV (reference sequence). Trimming stripped 8 bases from V and 0 bases from J, with 8 bases between. This chain's CDR3 is CASLKTSGANVLTF. The DNA of the CDR3 is TGTGCCAGCCTAAAAACCTCTGGGGCCAACGTCCTGACTTTC.

This clone was recorded only once. The J gene is TRBJ1-1, the V gene TRBV11-2, with TRBD1 matching 7 bases. CDR1 and CDR2 (germline): SGHAT, FQNNGV. Trimming at V came to 5 bases and at J to 1 base, leaving 4 bases not matched to a gene. The length of the CDR3 is 14 residues. CDR3 bases: TGTGCCAGCAGCCCCCGGACAGGGAACACTGAAGCTTTCTTT. This codes for CASSPRTGNTEAFF.

V and J are TRBV18 and TRBJ2-2; D gene uncertain. CDR1 and CDR2 (germline): KGHSH, LQKENI. The V and J ends lost 0 bases and 1 base respectively, with 0 bases between them. This CDR3 region has 13 residues. CDR3 region: CASSPPNTGELFF. In DNA form, the CDR3 reads TGTGCCAGCTCACCACCGAACACCGGGGAGCTGTTTTTT.

The rearrangement joins TRBV2 to TRBJ1-1; D is uncertain. This CDR3 has 14 residues. Trimming took off 1 base at V and 1 base at J, with 7 bases between the two ends. CDR1 is SNHLY and CDR2 is FYNNEI in the germline V gene. CDR3 coding DNA: TGTGCCAGCAGTGAAGATCGGGGGAACACTGAAGCTTTCTTT. This sequence encodes CASSEDRGNTEAFF.

The V and J genes are TRBV5-6 and TRBJ2-1; TRBD2 matches at 14 bases. CDR3 length equals 19 residues. Trimming took 4 bases from V and 3 from J; bases not matched to a gene: 12. Germline CDR1 is SGHDT and CDR2 is YYEEEE. The CDR3: CASSPTGTSGRPYYNEQFF. CDR3 coding DNA: TGTGCCAGCAGCCCTACCGGGACTAGCGGGAGACCCTACTACAATGAGCAGTTCTTC.

This sequence joins TRBV28 and TRBJ2-7; D remains unclear. CDR1 is MDHEN and CDR2 is SYDVKM in the germline V gene. The CDR3 extends over 15 amino acids. V was trimmed by 6 bases and J by 0 bases, leaving 15 bases between them. The CDR3 DNA follows: TGTGCCAGCAGCCCCACAAGCCCCCCCTCCTACGAGCAGTACTTC. Its translation: CASSPTSPPSYEQYF.

This clone was seen a handful of times. The chain employs TRBV7-8 and TRBJ1-5; D possibly corresponds to TRBD1 (5 bases). Deletions cut 5 bases from V and 2 bases from J, with 16 bases between. The CDR3 totals 16 residues. Per germline, CDR1 SGHVS and CDR2 FQNEAQ. CDR3 nucleotide sequence: TGTGCCAGCAGCCCCGGGGAGGGGCTACGCAATCAGCCCCAGCATTTT. It encodes CASSPGEGLRNQPQHF.

Of note for this clone: The junction departs from germline at one end; a sequencing error may be responsible. The J gene is TRBJ2-1, the V gene TRBV5-5; D may be TRBD1 (6 bases). The CDR3 is 15 amino acids. Germline V gene lookup returns CDR1 SGHKS and CDR2 YYEKEE (reference sequence). CDR3 DNA sequence: TGTGCCAGCAGCTTAGTTGGGGGCTCCCACAATGAGCAGTTCTTC. This sequence encodes CASSLVGGSHNEQFF.

The CDR3 DNA sequence: TGTGCCAGCAGCGTAGGGACAGGGGGCGGTGAAAAACTGTTTTTT. Encoded protein: CASSVGTGGGEKLFF. The chain couples TRBV9 to TRBJ1-4; TRBD1 aligns across 11 bases. Looked up from germline, CDR1 is SGDLS and CDR2 is YYNGEE. After removal of 0 bases from V and 7 bases from J, the junction contained 2 bases not matched to a gene. The CDR3 is 15 amino acids.

This sequence joins TRBV18 and TRBJ2-5, with D perhaps being TRBD1 or TRBD2 (5 bases each). CDR1 and CDR2 from the germline V gene are KGHSH and LQKENI. V lost 4 bases and J lost 2, with 14 bases in between. This CDR3 comprises 15 residues. The CDR3 DNA reads TGTGCCAGCTCACAGTTCCGGGACCAACAAGAGACCCAGTACTTC. Amino acids: CASSQFRDQQETQYF.

The genes are TRBV5-6 and TRBJ2-5, with 9 bases aligning to TRBD2. Germline CDR1 SGHDT, CDR2 YYEEEE. V was pared by 7 bases and J by 4 bases, with 8 bases of the junction left unmatched. The CDR3 covers 14 residues. The CDR3 loop reads CASSLLLAGETQYF. As DNA, the CDR3 is TGTGCCAGCTCTCTTCTACTAGCGGGAGAGACCCAGTACTTC.

V is TRBV5-1 and J is TRBJ2-5; D gene unclear. Germline V gene lookup returns CDR1 SGHRS and CDR2 YFSETQ. The CDR3 is made up of 13 amino acids. V lost 3 bases and J 1 base, leaving 7 bases between the germline ends. This CDR3 reads CASSSIAQETQYF. CDR3 nucleotide sequence: TGCGCCAGCAGCTCGATTGCCCAAGAGACCCAGTACTTC.

The gene calls are TRBV9 and TRBJ1-2; D is unclear. The germline gives CDR1 SGDLS, CDR2 YYNGEE. CDR3 length equals 15 residues. Trimming left V 3 bases short and J 2 bases short, with 14 bases between. CDR3 protein: CASSARGGLNYGYTF. The CDR3 bases are TGTGCCAGCAGCGCGCGAGGTGGACTGAACTATGGCTACACCTTC.

The rearrangement joins TRBV18 to TRBJ1-2; D possibly corresponds to TRBD1 (5 bases). The CDR3 loop spans 15 amino acids. The germline gives CDR1 KGHSH, CDR2 LQKENI. V shed 3 bases and J shed 4 bases, with 15 bases lying between them. The CDR3 region is CASSPDTKAAYGYTF. As DNA, the CDR3 is TGTGCCAGCTCACCGGACACGAAGGCCGCCTATGGCTACACCTTC.

This chain joins TRBV11-2 and TRBJ1-1; no clear D. V shed 0 bases and J shed 4 bases, with 12 bases lying between them. CDR1 SGHAT and CDR2 FQNNGV come from the germline V gene. CDR3 length equals 15 residues. The CDR3 spells CASSLERGVGTEAFF. The DNA of the CDR3 is TGTGCCAGCAGCTTAGAGCGCGGCGTCGGCACTGAAGCTTTCTTT. Full variable domain (remainder filled in from reference TRBV11-2 and TRBJ1-1): EAGVAQSPRYKIIEKRQSVAFWCNPISGHATLYWYQQILGQGPKLLIQFQNNGVVDDSQLPKDRFSAERLKGVDSTLKIQPAKLEDSAVYLCASSLERGVGTEAFFGQGTRLTVV.

The chain is built from TRBV6-5 and TRBJ2-1; D is possibly TRBD1 (5 bases). Per the germline V gene, CDR1 is MNHEY and CDR2 is SVGAGI. CDR3 length equals 11 residues. Trimming cost V 8 bases and J 4 bases, with 6 bases left between them. The CDR3 sequence is CASRQYNEQFF. The CDR3 DNA sequence: TGTGCCAGCCGACAGTACAATGAGCAGTTCTTC.

The chain uses TRBV5-1 and TRBJ2-1; D ambiguous. The CDR3 consists of 16 residues. V shed 3 bases and J shed 6 bases, with 19 bases lying between them. The germline V gene has CDR1 SGHRS and CDR2 YFSETQ. CDR3 protein: CASSSFRAHLVNEQFF. The CDR3 DNA is TGCGCCAGCAGCTCGTTCCGGGCCCACCTGGTCAATGAGCAGTTCTTC.

The V and J genes are TRBV7-6 and TRBJ2-5, with 11 bases identical to TRBD1. The CDR3 has 16 residues. Looked up from germline, CDR1 is SGHVS and CDR2 is FNYEAQ. V gave up 1 base and J gave up 5 bases; unmatched junction bases: 6. CDR3 protein: CASSLEWTGGRETQYF. CDR3 nucleotides: TGTGCCAGCAGCTTAGAGTGGACAGGGGGCAGGGAGACCCAGTACTTC.

This clone has only one observation. The chain couples TRBV5-6 to TRBJ2-7; D is perhaps TRBD1 (6 bases). The length of the CDR3 is 15 residues. Germline loops: CDR1 SGHDT, CDR2 YYEEEE. Trimming took off 1 base at V and 5 bases at J, with 16 bases between the two ends. CDR3 amino acids: CASSLSIGEGDEQYF. In DNA, the CDR3 is TGTGCCAGCAGCTTGAGCATAGGAGAGGGGGACGAGCAGTACTTC.

The CDR3 loop is CATSPQGDSYEQYF. The CDR3 bases are TGTGCCACCAGTCCCCAGGGGGATTCCTACGAGCAGTACTTC. This rearrangement joins TRBV24-1 to TRBJ2-7; 7 bases fit TRBD1. The CDR3 consists of 14 residues. CDR1 is KGHDR, CDR2 SFDVKD, per germline. The junction had 5 bases not matched to a gene; V was cut back by 6 bases and J by 1 base.

The V and J genes are TRBV6-5 and TRBJ2-3; D possibly uses TRBD1 or TRBD2 (5 bases each). This CDR3 has 16 amino acids. The germline V gene has CDR1 MNHEY and CDR2 SVGAGI. Deletions cut 2 bases from V and 6 bases from J, with 18 bases between. The CDR3 loop is CASSYAATGHRDTQYF. DNA for the CDR3: TGTGCCAGCAGTTACGCGGCTACGGGGCATCGGGATACGCAGTATTTT.